This T cell receptor (beta chain) derives from a study of T cell repertoires in cytomegalovirus infection. The overall study: Carrying CMV and the relevant HLA type showed in public TCR beta signatures.

TCRdb passed the reads through MiXCR, listing each CDR3 protein once. The table records about 890,000 distinct CDR3 sequences, 25% to 40% of them present only once. At least ten counts were recorded for this clonotype. The antigen remains unidentified. The CDR3 has 18 residues. V trimming: 4 bases; J trimming: 8 bases; junction bases outside the gene matches: 16. The germline V gene has CDR1 SGHVS and CDR2 FQNEAQ. The sequence derives from a human donor in good health (CMV status not recorded). Some clones in this sample may be carry-over from other donors' samples. The sequences come from cultured CD8+ T cells from PBMCs, collected from culture after CMV antigen stimulation. The chain links TRBV7-8 to TRBJ2-1; 11 nucleotides align to TRBD2. CDR3 amino acids: CASSSPISGGASWDEQFF. In nucleotides, the CDR3 is TGTGCCAGCAGCTCACCTATTAGCGGGGGGGCATCTTGGGATGAGCAGTTCTTC.